The present T cell receptor (beta chain) was sequenced within a study of sequential checkpoint blockade in melanoma (dated by TCRdb to between 2019 and 2020). Notes on the research overall: In a 1:1 randomization, patients received either first-line nivolumab then ipilimumab (arm A) or ipilimumab then nivolumab (arm B). Maintenance nivolumab came after each of the two trial sequences.

As concerns this clone: There is no known antigen for this receptor. Within one base of it there is no much larger clone, and no base qualities were kept.

Results and caveats for the whole study, not just this receptor: Validation of the response-prediction model combining TCR metrics and mutation burden is needed in larger, independent patient cohorts.

TCRbeta CDR3 regions were immunosequenced from genomic DNA with the immunoSEQ Assay. Before high-throughput sequencing, genomic DNA was amplified using bias-controlled multiplex PCR. As for the authors' bioinformatics: To quantify the absolute abundance of each unique TCRbeta CDR3 region, the sequences were collapsed and filtered. Clonality, defined as 1 minus Pielou's evenness, was calculated using only productive rearrangements. A previously published method was used to identify clones with significantly greater frequencies in on-treatment samples than in baseline samples. Sourced from immuneACCESS, this table was stored by TCRdb with only in-frame sequences that have V and J called. A share of the clones is absent; for the studies checked, an unresolved V gene accounts for under half, and the remainder has no known explanation. The DNA gave D and trimming, while V, J and clone size come from that table. For this sample there are about 30,000 clones; 85% to 90% appear just once. Roughly 15% of the sample is held by the ten biggest clonotypes.

V gives up 6 bases and J gives up 6 bases, and the segment between their germline ends measures 9 bases. From its cysteine to its phenylalanine, the CDR3 spans 12 amino acids. Only CDR3 DNA is held: 36 bases, read in frame from base 1. The germline V gene specifies SGDLS as CDR1 and YYNGEE as CDR2. The treatment or condition label corresponds to: randomized to nivolumab then ipilimumab (arm A) or the reverse (arm B). Prior DNA-damaging chemotherapy had not been received by any trial patient. A FACS Aria II flow cytometer was used to sort live CD3+CD8+ cells that were negative for CD19 and CD56 from thawed PBMCs. CheckMate 064, a randomized, open-label phase II trial of sequential checkpoint blockade, was the source of the samples, all of which came from patients with melanoma. Peripheral blood mononuclear cells were collected by leukapheresis, purified with Ficoll-Paque, and frozen in human serum with around 9.8% DMSO. Purity of sorted blood CD3+CD8+ cells was verified at >98% immediately after sorting, followed by DNA extraction.

This TCR was recovered from a human donor with melanoma. In this chain, TRBV9 is recombined with TRBJ2-2; the D region possibly corresponds to TRBD2 (5 bases align). This specimen consisted of CD8+ T cells sorted from blood (inferred from file names), obtained from a patient given nivolumab and ipilimumab in sequence. For the CDR3, the sequence is CASTKDSGELFF. The nucleotide sequence is TGTGCCAGCACCAAGGACTCCGGGGAGCTGTTTTTT.